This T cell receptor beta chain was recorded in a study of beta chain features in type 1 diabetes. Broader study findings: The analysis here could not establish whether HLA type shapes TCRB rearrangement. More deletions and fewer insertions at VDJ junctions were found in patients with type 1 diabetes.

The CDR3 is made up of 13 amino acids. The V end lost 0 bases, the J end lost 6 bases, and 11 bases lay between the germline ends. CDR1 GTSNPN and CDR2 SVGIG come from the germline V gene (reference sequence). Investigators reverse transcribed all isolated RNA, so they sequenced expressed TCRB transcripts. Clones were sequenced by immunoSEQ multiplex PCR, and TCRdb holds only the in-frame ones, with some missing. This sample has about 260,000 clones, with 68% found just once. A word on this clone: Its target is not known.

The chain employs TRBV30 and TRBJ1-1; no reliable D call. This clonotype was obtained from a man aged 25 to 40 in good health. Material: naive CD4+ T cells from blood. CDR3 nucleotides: TGTGCCTGGAGTGTACGAGGGTCCTCTGAAGCTTTCTTT. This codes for CAWSVRGSSEAFF.